The 15 T cell receptor beta chains below all came from one sample that was sequenced in a study of shared clonotypes between healthy human individuals. The protocol was immunoSEQ multiplex PCR, while the TCRdb copy is restricted to in-frame clones and leaves out a portion. The repertoire includes around 720,000 clones, 60% to 75% of them detected once, and around 2% sits in the top ten. Sequenced input: memory CD4+ T cells sorted from blood. Subset denoted: CD45RA-negative fraction. The receptor source for this set is a woman aged 25 to 39 in good health.

The gene calls are TRBV7-8 and TRBJ1-5, with D hard to call. Trimming removed 0 bases from V and 2 bases from J, with 8 bases in between. From germline, CDR1 is SGHVS and CDR2 FQNEAQ. This CDR3 has 15 amino acids. In DNA form, the CDR3 reads TGTGCCAGCAGCTTAGCTGGGATGGGCAATCAGCCCCAGCATTTT. Residues: CASSLAGMGNQPQHF. Variable domain in full (rest from reference TRBV7-8 and TRBJ1-5): GAGVSQSPRYKVAKRGQDVALRCDPISGHVSLFWYQQALGQGPEFLTYFQNEAQLDKSGLPSDRFFAERPEGSVSTLKIQRTQQEDSAVYLCASSLAGMGNQPQHFGDGTRLSIL.

The chain uses TRBV18 and TRBJ1-1; 7 bases map to TRBD1. The ends lost 3 bases at V and 5 bases at J; junction bases unmatched: 6. The CDR3 extends over 14 amino acids. Germline CDR1 is KGHSH and CDR2 is LQKENI. This CDR3 reads CASSPSTGRTEAFF. The CDR3 DNA is TGTGCCAGCTCACCCTCGACAGGGAGGACTGAAGCTTTCTTT.

The rearrangement uses TRBV28 and TRBJ1-1, with D possibly being TRBD1 (5 bases). CDR3 size: 15 residues. The germline CDR1 and CDR2 sequences are MDHEN and SYDVKM. V lost 7 bases and J 1 base, leaving 16 bases between the germline ends. CDR3 coding DNA: TGTGCCAGCATCCCCACCCAGGGACCGAACACTGAAGCTTTCTTT. Protein product: CASIPTQGPNTEAFF.

The V and J genes are TRBV11-2 and TRBJ2-7, with a possible D match to TRBD2 (5 bases). Trimming removed 6 bases at V and 1 base at J, with 16 bases between. Germline CDR1 SGHAT, CDR2 FQNNGV. The CDR3 spans 15 residues. The CDR3 sequence is CASRADGLLSYEQYF. CDR3 bases: TGTGCCAGCAGAGCCGATGGACTCCTTTCCTACGAGCAGTACTTC. Using reference TRBV11-2 and TRBJ2-7 for the parts outside the CDR3, the full variable domain is EAGVAQSPRYKIIEKRQSVAFWCNPISGHATLYWYQQILGQGPKLLIQFQNNGVVDDSQLPKDRFSAERLKGVDSTLKIQPAKLEDSAVYLCASRADGLLSYEQYFGPGTRLTVT.

In this sample, this clone turned up once. The V gene is TRBV19, the J gene TRBJ2-3, with no clear D. CDR1 is LNHDA and CDR2 is SQIVND in the germline V gene (reference sequence). The CDR3 contains 14 residues. The V end lost 7 bases, the J end lost 2 bases, and 13 bases lay between the germline ends. CDR3 region: CASKEASHTDTQYF. The CDR3 coding sequence is TGTGCCAGTAAAGAGGCATCCCACACAGATACGCAGTATTTT.

The chain's CDR3 is CASSLDTATNEKLFF. For the CDR3, the DNA is TGCGCCAGCAGCTTGGACACCGCAACTAATGAAAAACTGTTTTTT. This chain links TRBV5-1 with TRBJ1-4; D gene unclear. CDR1 is SGHRS and CDR2 is YFSETQ in the germline V gene. The CDR3 runs to 15 residues. V was pared by 0 bases and J by 0 bases, with 6 bases between. Looking up the rest from reference TRBV5-1 and TRBJ1-4 gives the full variable domain: KAGVTQTPRYLIKTRGQQVTLSCSPISGHRSVSWYQQTPGQGLQFLFEYFSETQRNKGNFPGRFSGRQFSNSRSEMNVSTLELGDSALYLCASSLDTATNEKLFFGSGTQLSVL.

This clone was observed a few times. This chain connects TRBV7-9 to TRBJ1-1; D unresolved. Trimming shortened V by 5 bases and J by 8 bases, and 15 bases separated the two germline ends. CDR1 is SEHNR and CDR2 is FQNEAQ in the germline V gene (reference sequence). The CDR3 covers 13 residues. CDR3 coding DNA: TGTGCCAGCAGCCTTGGGGTAGTTAACGAAGCTTTCTTT. This codes for CASSLGVVNEAFF.

The chain uses TRBV10-3 and TRBJ2-3; maybe TRBD2 (6 bases). There are 15 residues in the CDR3. V was pared by 0 bases and J by 4 bases, with 11 bases between. Germline CDR1 ENHRY, CDR2 SYGVKD. The CDR3, as DNA: TGTGCCATCAGTGAGTCAGGGCGGGAATCAGATACGCAGTATTTT. It codes for CAISESGRESDTQYF.

V gene TRBV2 combines with J gene TRBJ2-1; TRBD2 matches 12 bases. The CDR3 totals 17 residues. Unmatched junction bases numbered 7, after V lost 7 bases and J lost 0 bases. CDR1 and CDR2 (germline): SNHLY, FYNNEI. CDR3 in amino acids: CASMGGLAGPSYNEQFF. CDR3 in DNA: TGTGCCAGCATGGGGGGACTAGCGGGTCCCTCCTACAATGAGCAGTTCTTC.

V is TRBV6-6 and J is TRBJ2-5; possibly TRBD2 for D (5 bases). CDR3 size: 13 residues. Trimming stripped 6 bases from V and 5 bases from J, with 13 bases between. Germline-derived CDR1 and CDR2 are MNHNY and SVGAGI (reference sequence). The CDR3 sequence is CASSGLAGETQYF. Written as DNA, the CDR3 is TGTGCCAGCAGCGGGCTAGCTGGGGAGACCCAGTACTTC.

This clone has at least ten counts. The J gene is TRBJ2-5, the V gene TRBV6-1; 9 bases are shared with TRBD1. The last part of the DNA fits TRBJ2-7 better; the J call may be wrong. The CDR3 has 16 residues. The germline CDR1 and CDR2 sequences are MNHNS and SASEGT. The CDR3 bases are TGTGCCAGCAGTGGTCCAGGGACAGGGAAAGAGACCGAGCAGTACTTC. This codes for CASSGPGTGKETEQYF.

This chain connects TRBV27 to TRBJ2-1, with 12 bases aligning to TRBD2. J lost 5 bases, V lost 3 bases, and 2 bases had no gene match. Germline CDR1 is MNHEY and CDR2 is SMNVEV (reference sequence). This CDR3 is built from 15 residues. The CDR3: CASSLWTSGDNEQFF. CDR3 coding DNA: TGTGCCAGCAGTTTGTGGACTAGCGGGGACAATGAGCAGTTCTTC.

The chain combines TRBV7-3 with TRBJ2-1, with 13 bases lining up with TRBD2. Germline V gene sequence: CDR1 SGHTA, CDR2 FQGTGA. The trim removed 5 bases at V and 6 bases at J, leaving 4 bases unmatched. The CDR3 is made up of 15 amino acids. The CDR3: CASSRTSGSINEQFF. Written as DNA, the CDR3 is TGTGCCAGCAGCCGGACTAGCGGGAGCATCAATGAGCAGTTCTTC.

The chain carries TRBV28 and TRBJ1-4; 11 bases agree with TRBD1. J lost 8 bases, V lost 5 bases, and 4 bases had no gene match. Per germline, CDR1 MDHEN and CDR2 SYDVKM. The CDR3 loop spans 14 amino acids. The CDR3: CASSRTGGFEKLFF. DNA for the CDR3: TGTGCCAGCAGTCGGACAGGGGGCTTCGAAAAACTGTTTTTT.

This sequence joins TRBV5-1 and TRBJ2-3, with 9 bases lining up with TRBD2. The CDR3 sequence is 17 residues long. CDR1 and CDR2 from the germline V gene are SGHRS and YFSETQ. V lost 3 bases and J lost 1; bases outside the gene matches: 9. CDR3 sequence reads: CASSYYTSGHGTDTQYF. In nucleotides, the CDR3 is TGCGCCAGCAGCTATTACACTAGCGGGCACGGCACAGATACGCAGTATTTT.